A single TCR beta chain is shown here with its context. Its antigen is as yet unknown. This CDR3 comprises 14 residues. CDR1 and CDR2 (germline): MDHEN, SYDVKM. V shed 2 bases and J shed 2 bases, with 10 bases lying between them. Nashville, Tennessee was home to all donors, who were Caucasian adults. Genomic DNA came from about 90 million PBMCs in unsorted samples. This sample is part of a study of shared clonotypes between healthy human individuals. Overall study context: In total, the donors were two women and three men aged 18 to 49.

Findings and limits, study-wide: Blood was the only sampled material, and tissue repertoires likely differ.

Sequenced by immunoSEQ multiplex PCR; TCRdb stores in-frame clones only, minus some. The data show about half a million clones, 70% to 85% seen once. The receptor was derived from a middle-aged woman in good health. Some clones in this sample may be carry-over from other donors' samples. The J gene is TRBJ2-7, the V gene TRBV28; D not resolved. Sequencing was carried out using PBMCs. The DNA of the CDR3 is TGTGCCAGCAGTTTACCCAGAATCCCCTACGAGCAGTACTTC. Translated, it gives CASSLPRIPYEQYF.